This T cell receptor beta chain was sequenced in a study of identifying expanded T cells in peripheral blood. Whole-study results and caveats: Across healthy donors, higher total template counts meant significantly greater approximately 2-week count variance.

For this clone: Antigen specificity is unknown.

Assay: immunoSEQ multiplex PCR; the TCRdb copy retains only in-frame clones and omits some. The sample holds approximately 90,000 clones, 70% to 90% seen once. No infections or other immune events were documented during collection. The CDR3 is 14 residues long. Germline CDR1 is SEHNR and CDR2 is FQNEAQ (reference sequence). Between the trimmed V and J ends, which lost 4 bases and 1 base, there was a span of 8 bases. The gene calls are TRBV7-9 and TRBJ1-3; no clear D. Input material: blood. This TCR was sampled from a person aged 18-70 years in good health. The CDR3 loop reads CASSSSGSGNTIYF. Written as DNA, the CDR3 is TGTGCCAGCAGCTCCTCGGGTTCTGGAAACACCATATATTTT.